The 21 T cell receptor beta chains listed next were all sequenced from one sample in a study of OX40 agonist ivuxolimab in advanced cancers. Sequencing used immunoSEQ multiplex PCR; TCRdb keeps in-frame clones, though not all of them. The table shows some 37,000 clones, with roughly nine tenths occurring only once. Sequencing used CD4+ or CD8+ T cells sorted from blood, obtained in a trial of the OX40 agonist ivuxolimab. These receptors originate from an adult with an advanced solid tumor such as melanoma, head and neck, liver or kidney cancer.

The CDR3 DNA follows: TGTGCCAGCAGTTTTGTCCTCCCAGCGGGCCCCTATGGCTACACCTTC. Its translation is CASSFVLPAGPYGYTF. V usage is TRBV28 and J usage is TRBJ1-2; D uncertain. The V end was cut by 3 bases, the J end by 4 bases, with 18 bases between. The germline V gene has CDR1 MDHEN and CDR2 SYDVKM. This CDR3 is built from 16 residues.

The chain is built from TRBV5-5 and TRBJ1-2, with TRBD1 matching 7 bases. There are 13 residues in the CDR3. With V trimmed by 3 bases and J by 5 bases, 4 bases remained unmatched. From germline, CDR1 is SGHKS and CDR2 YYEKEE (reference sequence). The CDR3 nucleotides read TGTGCCAGCAGCTGGGACAGTTATTATGGCTACACCTTC. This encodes CASSWDSYYGYTF.

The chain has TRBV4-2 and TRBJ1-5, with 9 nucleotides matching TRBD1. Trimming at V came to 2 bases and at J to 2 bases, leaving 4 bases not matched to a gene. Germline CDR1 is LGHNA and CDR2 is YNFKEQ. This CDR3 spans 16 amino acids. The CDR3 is CASSQTTGGGNQPQHF. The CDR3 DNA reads TGTGCCAGCAGCCAAACTACAGGGGGCGGCAATCAGCCCCAGCATTTT.

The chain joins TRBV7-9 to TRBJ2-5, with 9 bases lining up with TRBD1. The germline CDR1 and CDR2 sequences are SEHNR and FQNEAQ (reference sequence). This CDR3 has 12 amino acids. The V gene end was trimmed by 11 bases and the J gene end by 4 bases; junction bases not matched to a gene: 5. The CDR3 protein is CAVQGAAETQYF. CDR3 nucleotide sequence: TGTGCCGTACAGGGGGCTGCAGAGACCCAGTACTTC. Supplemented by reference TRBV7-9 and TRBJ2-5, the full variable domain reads DTGVSQNPRHKITKRGQNVTFRCDPISEHNRLYWYRQTLGQGPEFLTYFQNEAQLEKSRLLSDRFSAERPKGSFSTLEIQRTEQGDSAMYLCAVQGAAETQYFGPGTRLLVL.

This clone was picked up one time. CDR3 protein: CASSDTGGPGNTIYF. CDR3 nucleotides: TGTGCCAGCAGTGATACAGGGGGCCCTGGAAACACCATATATTTT. The chain couples TRBV2 to TRBJ1-3; 9 nucleotides match TRBD1. With V trimmed by 3 bases and J by 2 bases, 2 bases remained unmatched. In germline, CDR1 is SNHLY, CDR2 FYNNEI. This CDR3 contains 15 residues.

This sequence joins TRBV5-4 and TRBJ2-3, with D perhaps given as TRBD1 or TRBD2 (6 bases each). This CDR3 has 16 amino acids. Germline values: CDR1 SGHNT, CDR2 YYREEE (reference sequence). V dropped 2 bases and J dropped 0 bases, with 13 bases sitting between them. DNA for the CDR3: TGTGCCAGCAGCTTCGACCCGGGGGCGAGCACAGATACGCAGTATTTT. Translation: CASSFDPGASTDTQYF.

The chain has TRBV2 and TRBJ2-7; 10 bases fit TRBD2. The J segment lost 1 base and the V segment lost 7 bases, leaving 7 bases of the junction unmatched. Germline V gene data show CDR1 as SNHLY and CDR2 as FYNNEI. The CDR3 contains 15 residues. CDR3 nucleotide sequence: TGTGCCAGCATCTCACTAGCGGGGATGTCCTACGAGCAGTACTTC. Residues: CASISLAGMSYEQYF.

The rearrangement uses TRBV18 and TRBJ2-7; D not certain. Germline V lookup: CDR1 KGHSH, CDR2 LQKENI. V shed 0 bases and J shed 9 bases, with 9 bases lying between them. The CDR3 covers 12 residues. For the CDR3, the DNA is TGTGCCAGCTCACCACCCCTGGGATTGCAGTACTTC. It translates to CASSPPLGLQYF.

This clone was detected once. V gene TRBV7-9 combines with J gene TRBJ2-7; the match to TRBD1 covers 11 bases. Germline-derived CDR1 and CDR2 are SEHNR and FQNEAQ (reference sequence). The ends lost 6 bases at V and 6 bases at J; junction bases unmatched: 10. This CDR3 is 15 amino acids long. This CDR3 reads CASSQTGTGGGEQYF. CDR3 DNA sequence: TGTGCCAGCAGTCAGACCGGGACAGGGGGAGGCGAGCAGTACTTC.

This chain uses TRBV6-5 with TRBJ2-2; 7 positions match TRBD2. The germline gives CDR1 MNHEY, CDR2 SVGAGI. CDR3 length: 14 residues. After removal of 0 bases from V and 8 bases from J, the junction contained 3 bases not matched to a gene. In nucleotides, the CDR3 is TGTGCCAGCAGTTACTCGGGAGGGAGGGGGGAGCTGTTTTTT. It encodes CASSYSGGRGELFF.

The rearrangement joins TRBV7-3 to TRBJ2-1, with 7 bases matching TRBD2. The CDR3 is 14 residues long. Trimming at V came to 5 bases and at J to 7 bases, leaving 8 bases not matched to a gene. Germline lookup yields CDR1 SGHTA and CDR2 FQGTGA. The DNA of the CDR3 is TGTGCCAGCAGCGCAGGAGCGGGAAATAATGAGCAGTTCTTC. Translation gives CASSAGAGNNEQFF.

The CDR3 DNA reads as TGTGCCAGCAGCCCCCGACCTGCCGGCACAGGGAACAATGAGCAGTTCTTC. Translated: CASSPRPAGTGNNEQFF. The chain combines TRBV9 with TRBJ2-1, with D tentatively TRBD1 (6 bases). The CDR3 has 17 residues. Germline assignment: CDR1 SGDLS and CDR2 YYNGEE. V was clipped by 4 bases and J by 5 bases, with 22 bases between them.

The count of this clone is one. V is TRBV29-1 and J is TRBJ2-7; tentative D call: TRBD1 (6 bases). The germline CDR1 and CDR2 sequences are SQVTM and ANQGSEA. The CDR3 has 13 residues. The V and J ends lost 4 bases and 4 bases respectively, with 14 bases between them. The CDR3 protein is CSVGQGQWYEQYF. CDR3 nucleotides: TGCAGCGTTGGGCAGGGGCAGTGGTACGAGCAGTACTTC.

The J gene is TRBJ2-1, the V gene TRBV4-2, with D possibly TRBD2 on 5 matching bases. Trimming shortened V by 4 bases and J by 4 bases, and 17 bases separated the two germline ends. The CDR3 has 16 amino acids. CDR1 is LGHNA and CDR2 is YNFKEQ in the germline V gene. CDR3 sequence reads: CASSPVGEWEYNEQFF. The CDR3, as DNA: TGTGCCAGCAGCCCAGTCGGGGAGTGGGAATACAATGAGCAGTTCTTC.

The CDR3 here is CASSAKSTGLRGYTF. CDR3 nucleotides: TGTGCCAGTAGTGCCAAATCGACAGGACTAAGGGGCTACACCTTC. V and J are TRBV19 and TRBJ1-2, with D possibly being TRBD1 (6 bases). The CDR3 sequence is 15 residues long. CDR1 and CDR2 from the germline V gene are LNHDA and SQIVND (reference sequence). The V end was cut by 5 bases, the J end by 8 bases, with 21 bases between.

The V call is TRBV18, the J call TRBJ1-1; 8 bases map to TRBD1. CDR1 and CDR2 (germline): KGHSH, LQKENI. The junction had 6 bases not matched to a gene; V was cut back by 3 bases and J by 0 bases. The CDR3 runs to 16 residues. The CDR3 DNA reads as TGTGCCAGCTCACCGGACAGGGCGGGCATGAACACTGAAGCTTTCTTT. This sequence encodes CASSPDRAGMNTEAFF. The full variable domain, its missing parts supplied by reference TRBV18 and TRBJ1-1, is NAGVMQNPRHLVRRRGQEARLRCSPMKGHSHVYWYRQLPEEGLKFMVYLQKENIIDESGMPKERFSAEFPKEGPSILRIQQVVRGDSAAYFCASSPDRAGMNTEAFFGQGTRLTVV.

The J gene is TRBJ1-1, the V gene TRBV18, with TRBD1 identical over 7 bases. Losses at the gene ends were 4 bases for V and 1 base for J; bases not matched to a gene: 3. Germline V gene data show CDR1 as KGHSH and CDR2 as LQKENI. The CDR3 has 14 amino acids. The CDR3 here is CASSQGAGNTEAFF. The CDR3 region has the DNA TGTGCCAGCTCACAGGGGGCCGGGAACACTGAAGCTTTCTTT.

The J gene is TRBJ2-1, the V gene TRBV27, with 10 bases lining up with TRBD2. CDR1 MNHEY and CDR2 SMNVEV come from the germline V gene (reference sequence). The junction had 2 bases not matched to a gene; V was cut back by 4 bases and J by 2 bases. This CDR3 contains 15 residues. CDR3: CASSSGLAAYNEQFF. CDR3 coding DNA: TGTGCCAGCAGTTCAGGACTAGCGGCCTACAATGAGCAGTTCTTC.

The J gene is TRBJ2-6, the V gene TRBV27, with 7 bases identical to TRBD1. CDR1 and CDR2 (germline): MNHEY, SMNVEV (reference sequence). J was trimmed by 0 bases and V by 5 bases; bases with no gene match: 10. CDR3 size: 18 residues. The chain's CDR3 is CASSRAGGFLSGANVLTF. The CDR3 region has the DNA TGTGCCAGCAGTCGGGCAGGGGGTTTTCTCTCTGGGGCCAACGTCCTGACTTTC.

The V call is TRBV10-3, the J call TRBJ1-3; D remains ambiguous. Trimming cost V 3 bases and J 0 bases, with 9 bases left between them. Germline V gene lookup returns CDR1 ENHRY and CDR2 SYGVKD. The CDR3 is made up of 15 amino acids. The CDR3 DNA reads TGTGCCATCAGTGAATTGCCCGTCTCTGGAAACACCATATATTTT. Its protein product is CAISELPVSGNTIYF.

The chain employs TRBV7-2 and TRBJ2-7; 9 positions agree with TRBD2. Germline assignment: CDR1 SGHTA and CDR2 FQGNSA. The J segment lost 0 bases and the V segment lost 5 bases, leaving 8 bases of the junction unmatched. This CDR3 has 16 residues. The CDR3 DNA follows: TGTGCCAGCAGCCAATCGGGACTAGCTACCTCCTACGAGCAGTACTTC. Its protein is CASSQSGLATSYEQYF.